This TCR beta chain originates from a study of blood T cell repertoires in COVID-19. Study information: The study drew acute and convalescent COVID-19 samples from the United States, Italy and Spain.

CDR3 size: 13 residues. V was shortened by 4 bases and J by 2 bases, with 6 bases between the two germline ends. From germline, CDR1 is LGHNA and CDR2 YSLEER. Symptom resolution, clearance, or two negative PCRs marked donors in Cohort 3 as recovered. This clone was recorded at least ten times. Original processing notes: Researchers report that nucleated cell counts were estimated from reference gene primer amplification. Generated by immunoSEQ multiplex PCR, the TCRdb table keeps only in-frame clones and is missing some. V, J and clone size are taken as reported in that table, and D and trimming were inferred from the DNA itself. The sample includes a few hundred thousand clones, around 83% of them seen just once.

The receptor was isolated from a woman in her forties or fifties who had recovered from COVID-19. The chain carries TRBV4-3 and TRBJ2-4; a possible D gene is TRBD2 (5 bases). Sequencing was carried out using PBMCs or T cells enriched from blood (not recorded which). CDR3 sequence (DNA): TGCGCCAGCAGCCCCGGGACCAAAAACATTCAGTACTTC. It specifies CASSPGTKNIQYF.